Many counts were recorded for the clone carrying this T cell receptor (beta chain). The antigen is undetermined. The length of the CDR3 is 14 residues. Germline lookup yields CDR1 MGHRA and CDR2 YSYEKL. Trimming cost V 0 bases and J 5 bases, with 11 bases left between them. This sample stems from a study of T cells in Graves' hyperthyroidism and ophthalmopathy. TCR beta CDR3 region amplification was performed from RNA transcripts. RT-PCR in the first round (using the HTBI primer set) targeted the TCR CDR3. MiXCR, applied by TCRdb to the multiplex PCR reads, yields one record per CDR3 protein. The sample holds 350,000 or so distinct CDR3 sequences, 15% to 20% seen once. Reasons for excluding patients were uncontrolled infection, other autoimmune disease, pregnancy or lactation. PBMCs were collected from a 10 ml volume of fresh peripheral blood. General observations from the study: Most thyroid clonotypes expanded above 0.001 were also detected in blood.

The clonotype originates from a woman aged 40 to 55 with Graves' ophthalmopathy. Sequenced sample: blood. The chain couples TRBV4-1 to TRBJ2-7, with a possible D match to TRBD1 (6 bases). The CDR3 spells CASSQDVRGDEQYF. DNA of the CDR3: TGCGCCAGCAGCCAAGATGTCAGGGGCGACGAGCAGTACTTC.